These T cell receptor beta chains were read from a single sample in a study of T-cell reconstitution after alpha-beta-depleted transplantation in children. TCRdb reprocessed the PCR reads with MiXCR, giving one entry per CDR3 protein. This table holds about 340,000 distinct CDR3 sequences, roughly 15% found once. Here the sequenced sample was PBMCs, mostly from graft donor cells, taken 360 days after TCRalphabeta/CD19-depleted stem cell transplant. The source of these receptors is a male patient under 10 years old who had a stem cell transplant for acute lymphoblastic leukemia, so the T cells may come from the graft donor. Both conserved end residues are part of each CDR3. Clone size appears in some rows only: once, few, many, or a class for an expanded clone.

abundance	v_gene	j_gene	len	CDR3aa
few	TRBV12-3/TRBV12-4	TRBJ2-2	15	CASSSIAGAAGELFF
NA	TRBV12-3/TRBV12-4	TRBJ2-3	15	CASSSQGISTDTQYF
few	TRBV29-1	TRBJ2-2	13	CSVDSTNTGELFF
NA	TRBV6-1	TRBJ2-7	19	CASSPGRRTTRIRSYEQYF
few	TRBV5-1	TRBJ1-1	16	CASSWGGGRFTTEAFF
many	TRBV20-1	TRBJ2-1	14	CSANPSGRVGEQFF
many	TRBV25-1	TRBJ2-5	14	CASSEEGVGETQYF
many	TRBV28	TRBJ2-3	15	CASRLAGASTDTQYF
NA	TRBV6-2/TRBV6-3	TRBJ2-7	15	CASSTNLAGGPEQYF
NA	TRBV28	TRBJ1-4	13	CAARDPMSRRLFF
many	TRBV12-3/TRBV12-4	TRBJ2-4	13	CASRHPNRNIQYF
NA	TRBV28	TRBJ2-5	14	CASSLGGVGETQYF
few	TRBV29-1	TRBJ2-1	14	CSVEGGRQSRSQFF
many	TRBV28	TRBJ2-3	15	CASSLGSSSTDTQYF
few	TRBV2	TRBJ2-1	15	CASSEFSRGNNEQFF
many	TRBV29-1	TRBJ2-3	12	CSVGQGTDTQYF
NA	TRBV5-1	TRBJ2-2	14	CASSPDRPTGELFF
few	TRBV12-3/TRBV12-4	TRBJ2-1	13	CASYLAGYNEQFF
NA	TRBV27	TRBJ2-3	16	CASSYYRGSGTDTQYF
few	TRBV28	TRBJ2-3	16	CASSRRALRSTDTQYF
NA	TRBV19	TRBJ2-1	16	CASSIAAGGAYNEQFF
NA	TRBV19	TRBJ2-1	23	CASSMPGDSDLVRPASPYNEQFF